This T cell receptor beta chain was identified during a study of shared clonotypes between healthy human individuals. Study findings and constraints: Across four donors, naive CD4 shared around 5.1%, naive CD8 around 4%, memory CD4 approximately 2.5%, memory CD8 over 0.3%.

The V gene end was trimmed by 0 bases and the J gene end by 0 bases; junction bases not matched to a gene: 12. Looked up from germline, CDR1 is SGHDN and CDR2 is FVKESK. This CDR3 is 21 amino acids long. In the case of this clone: Its target is unknown.

Here immunoSEQ multiplex PCR was the method, and the copy in TCRdb shows in-frame clones only, minus some. The sample has around 2.5 million clones, approximately 94% seen once. The sequencing sample was made of naive CD4+ T cells from PBMCs. Subset reported: CD45RA+ positively selected. The rearrangement joins TRBV14 to TRBJ2-4, with 12 bases that match TRBD1. The sequence came from a man in his late teens or twenties in good health. Some clones in this sample may be carry-over from other donors' samples. This CDR3 reads CASSQDLRGTGGTEAKNIQYF. The CDR3 DNA sequence: TGTGCCAGCAGCCAAGATCTAAGGGGGACAGGGGGCACTGAAGCCAAAAACATTCAGTACTTC.